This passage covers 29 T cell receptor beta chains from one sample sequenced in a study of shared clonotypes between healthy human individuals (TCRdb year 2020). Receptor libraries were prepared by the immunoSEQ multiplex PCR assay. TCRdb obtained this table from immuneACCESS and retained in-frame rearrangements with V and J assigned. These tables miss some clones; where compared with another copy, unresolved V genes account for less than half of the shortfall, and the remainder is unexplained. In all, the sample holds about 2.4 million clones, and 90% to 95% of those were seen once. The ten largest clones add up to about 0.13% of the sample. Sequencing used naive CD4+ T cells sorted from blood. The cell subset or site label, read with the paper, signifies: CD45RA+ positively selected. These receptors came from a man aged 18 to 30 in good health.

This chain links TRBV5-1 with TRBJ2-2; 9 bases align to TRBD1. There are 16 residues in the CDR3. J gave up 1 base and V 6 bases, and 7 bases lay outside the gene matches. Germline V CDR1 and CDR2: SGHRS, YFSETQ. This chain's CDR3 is CASKGQGSENTGELFF. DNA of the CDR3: TGCGCCAGCAAGGGACAGGGCTCCGAGAACACCGGGGAGCTGTTTTTT.

The CDR3 nucleotides read TGTGCCAGTAGTATTCGGGACAGGGACACCATATATTTT. Translating it yields CASSIRDRDTIYF. V usage is TRBV19 and J usage is TRBJ1-3, with 9 bases identical to TRBD1. Looked up from germline, CDR1 is LNHDA and CDR2 is SQIVND (reference sequence). The CDR3 extends over 13 amino acids. Trimming at V came to 3 bases and at J to 8 bases, leaving 2 bases not matched to a gene. Full variable domain (missing parts from reference TRBV19 and TRBJ1-3): DGGITQSPKYLFRKEGQNVTLSCEQNLNHDAMYWYRQDPGQGLRLIYYSQIVNDFQKGDIAEGYSVSREKKESFPLTVTSAQKNPTAFYLCASSIRDRDTIYFGEGSWLTVV.

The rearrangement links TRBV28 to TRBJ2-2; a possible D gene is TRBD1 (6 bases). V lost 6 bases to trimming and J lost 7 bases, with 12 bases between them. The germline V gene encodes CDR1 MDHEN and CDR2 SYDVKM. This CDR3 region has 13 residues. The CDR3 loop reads CASSWGHGGELFF. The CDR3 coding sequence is TGTGCCAGCAGCTGGGGACATGGCGGGGAGCTGTTTTTT.

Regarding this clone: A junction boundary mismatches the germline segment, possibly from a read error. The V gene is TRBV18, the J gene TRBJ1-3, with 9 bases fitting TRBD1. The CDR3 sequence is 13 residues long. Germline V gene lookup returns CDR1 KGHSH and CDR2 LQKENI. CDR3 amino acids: CASSGGQGFLSHF. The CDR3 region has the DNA TGTGCCAGCTCAGGAGGACAGGGGTTTCTCTCCCATTTT.

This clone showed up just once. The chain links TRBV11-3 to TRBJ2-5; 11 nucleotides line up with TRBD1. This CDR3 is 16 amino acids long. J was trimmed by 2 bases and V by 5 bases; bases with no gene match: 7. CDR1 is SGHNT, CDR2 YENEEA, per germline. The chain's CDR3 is CASSPGGTGGQETQYF. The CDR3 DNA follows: TGTGCCAGCAGCCCAGGGGGGACAGGGGGACAAGAGACCCAGTACTTC.

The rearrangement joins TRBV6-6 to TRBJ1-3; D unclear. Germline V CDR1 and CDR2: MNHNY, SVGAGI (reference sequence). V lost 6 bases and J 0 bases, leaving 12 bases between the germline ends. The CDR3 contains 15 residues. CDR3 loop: CASRLGRLSGNTIYF. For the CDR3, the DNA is TGTGCCAGCAGACTTGGACGGCTCTCTGGAAACACCATATATTTT.

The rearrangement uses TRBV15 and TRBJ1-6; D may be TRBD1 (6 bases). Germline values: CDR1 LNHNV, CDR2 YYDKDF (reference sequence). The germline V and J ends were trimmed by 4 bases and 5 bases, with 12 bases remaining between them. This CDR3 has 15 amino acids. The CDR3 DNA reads TGTGCCACCAGCACCAAACAGGGAGATAATTCACCCCTCCACTTT. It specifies CATSTKQGDNSPLHF.

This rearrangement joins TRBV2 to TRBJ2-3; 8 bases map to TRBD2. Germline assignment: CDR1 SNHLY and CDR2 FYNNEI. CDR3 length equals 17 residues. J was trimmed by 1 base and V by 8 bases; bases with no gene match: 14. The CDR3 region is CASGKRERLVGTDTQYF. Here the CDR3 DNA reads TGTGCCAGCGGAAAGCGGGAGAGATTAGTTGGCACAGATACGCAGTATTTT.

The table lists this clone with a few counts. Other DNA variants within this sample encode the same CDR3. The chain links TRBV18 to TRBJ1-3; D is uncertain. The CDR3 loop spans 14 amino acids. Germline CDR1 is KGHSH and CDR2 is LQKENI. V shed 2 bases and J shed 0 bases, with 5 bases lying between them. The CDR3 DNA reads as TGTGCCAGCTCACCAGGGGTCTCTGGAAACACCATATATTTT. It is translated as CASSPGVSGNTIYF.

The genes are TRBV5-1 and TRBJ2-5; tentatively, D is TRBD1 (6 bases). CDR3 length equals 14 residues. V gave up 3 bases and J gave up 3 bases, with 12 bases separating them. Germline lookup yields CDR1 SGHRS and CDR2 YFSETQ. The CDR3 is CASSSLTGKETQYF. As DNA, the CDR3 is TGCGCCAGCAGCTCCCTAACAGGGAAAGAGACCCAGTACTTC.

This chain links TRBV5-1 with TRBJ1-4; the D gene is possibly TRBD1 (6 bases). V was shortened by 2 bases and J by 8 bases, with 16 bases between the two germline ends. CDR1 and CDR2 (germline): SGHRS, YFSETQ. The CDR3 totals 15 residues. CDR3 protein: CASSLVTGGEEKLFF. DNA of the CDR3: TGCGCCAGCAGCTTAGTGACAGGAGGCGAGGAAAAACTGTTTTTT.

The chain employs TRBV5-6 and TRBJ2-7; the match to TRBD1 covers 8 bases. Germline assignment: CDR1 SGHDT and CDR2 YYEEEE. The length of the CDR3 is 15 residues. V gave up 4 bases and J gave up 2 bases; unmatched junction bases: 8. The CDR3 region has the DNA TGTGCCAGCAGCCGCCCGCTGGACAGGGCCTACGAGCAGTACTTC. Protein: CASSRPLDRAYEQYF.

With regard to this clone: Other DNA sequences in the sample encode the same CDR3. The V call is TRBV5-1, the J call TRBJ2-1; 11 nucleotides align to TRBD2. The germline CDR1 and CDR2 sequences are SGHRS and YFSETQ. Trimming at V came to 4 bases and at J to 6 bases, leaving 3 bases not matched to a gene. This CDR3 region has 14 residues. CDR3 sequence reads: CASSGTSGSNEQFF. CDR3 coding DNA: TGCGCCAGCAGCGGGACTAGCGGAAGCAATGAGCAGTTCTTC. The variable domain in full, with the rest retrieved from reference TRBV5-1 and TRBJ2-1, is KAGVTQTPRYLIKTRGQQVTLSCSPISGHRSVSWYQQTPGQGLQFLFEYFSETQRNKGNFPGRFSGRQFSNSRSEMNVSTLELGDSALYLCASSGTSGSNEQFFGPGTRLTVL.

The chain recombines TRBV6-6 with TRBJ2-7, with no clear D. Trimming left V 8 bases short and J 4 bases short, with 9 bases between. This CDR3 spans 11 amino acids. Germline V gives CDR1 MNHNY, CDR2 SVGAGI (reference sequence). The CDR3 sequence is CASGTRYEQYF. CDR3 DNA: TGTGCCAGCGGTACCAGGTACGAGCAGTACTTC.

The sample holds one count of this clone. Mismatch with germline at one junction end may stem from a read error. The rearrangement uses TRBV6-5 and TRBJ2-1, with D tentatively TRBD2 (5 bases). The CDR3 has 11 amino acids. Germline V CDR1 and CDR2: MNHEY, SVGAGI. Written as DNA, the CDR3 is TGTGCCAGCAGTCGTAGCGAGTCCTGGGTCTTC. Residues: CASSRSESWVF.

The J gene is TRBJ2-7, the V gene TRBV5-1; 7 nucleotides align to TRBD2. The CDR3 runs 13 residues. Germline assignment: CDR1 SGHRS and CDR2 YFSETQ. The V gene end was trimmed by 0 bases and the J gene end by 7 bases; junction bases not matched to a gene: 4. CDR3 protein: CASSLVPAGEQYF. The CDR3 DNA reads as TGCGCCAGCAGCTTGGTGCCAGCGGGGGAGCAGTACTTC.

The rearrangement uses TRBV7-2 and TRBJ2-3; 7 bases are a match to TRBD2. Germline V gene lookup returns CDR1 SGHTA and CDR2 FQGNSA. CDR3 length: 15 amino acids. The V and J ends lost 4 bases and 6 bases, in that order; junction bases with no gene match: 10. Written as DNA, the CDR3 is TGTGCCAGCAGCTCTAAGGGAGGGCCCGGGGATACGCAGTATTTT. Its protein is CASSSKGGPGDTQYF. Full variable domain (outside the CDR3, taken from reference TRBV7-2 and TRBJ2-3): GAGVSQSPSNKVTEKGKDVELRCDPISGHTALYWYRQSLGQGLEFLIYFQGNSAPDKSGLPSDRFSAERTGGSVSTLTIQRTQQEDSAVYLCASSSKGGPGDTQYFGPGTRLTVL.

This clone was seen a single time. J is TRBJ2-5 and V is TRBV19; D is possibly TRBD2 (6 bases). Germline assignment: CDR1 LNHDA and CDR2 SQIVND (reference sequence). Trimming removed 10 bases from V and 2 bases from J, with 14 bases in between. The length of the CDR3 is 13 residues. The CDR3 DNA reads TGTGCCACCGGAGGGCGGGCTCAAGAGACCCAGTACTTC. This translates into CATGGRAQETQYF.

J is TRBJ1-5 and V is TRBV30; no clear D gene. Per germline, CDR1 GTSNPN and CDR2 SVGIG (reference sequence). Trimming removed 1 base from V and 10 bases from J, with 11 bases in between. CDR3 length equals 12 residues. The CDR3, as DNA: TGTGCCTGGAGTGCCGACAACGGACCCCAGCATTTT. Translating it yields CAWSADNGPQHF.

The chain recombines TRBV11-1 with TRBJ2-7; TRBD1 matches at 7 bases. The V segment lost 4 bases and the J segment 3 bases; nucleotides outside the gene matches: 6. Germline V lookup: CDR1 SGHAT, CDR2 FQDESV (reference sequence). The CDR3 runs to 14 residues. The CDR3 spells CASSSSRQGYEQYF. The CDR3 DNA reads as TGTGCCAGCAGCTCCTCTCGACAGGGCTACGAGCAGTACTTC.

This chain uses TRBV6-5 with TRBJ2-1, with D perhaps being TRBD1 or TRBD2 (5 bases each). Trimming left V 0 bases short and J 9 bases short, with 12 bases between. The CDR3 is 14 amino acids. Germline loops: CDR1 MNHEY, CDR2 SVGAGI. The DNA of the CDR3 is TGTGCCAGCAGTTACTCAGTTCAGAGGGGTGAGCAGTTCTTC. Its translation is CASSYSVQRGEQFF.

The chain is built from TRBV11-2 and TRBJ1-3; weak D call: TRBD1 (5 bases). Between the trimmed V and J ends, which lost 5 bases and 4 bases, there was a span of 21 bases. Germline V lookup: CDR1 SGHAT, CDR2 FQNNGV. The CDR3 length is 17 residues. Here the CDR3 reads CASSPQNRVAGGNTIYF. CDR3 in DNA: TGTGCCAGCAGCCCCCAAAACCGGGTGGCAGGGGGAAACACCATATATTTT. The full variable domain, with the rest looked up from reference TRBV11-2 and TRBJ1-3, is EAGVAQSPRYKIIEKRQSVAFWCNPISGHATLYWYQQILGQGPKLLIQFQNNGVVDDSQLPKDRFSAERLKGVDSTLKIQPAKLEDSAVYLCASSPQNRVAGGNTIYFGEGSWLTVV.

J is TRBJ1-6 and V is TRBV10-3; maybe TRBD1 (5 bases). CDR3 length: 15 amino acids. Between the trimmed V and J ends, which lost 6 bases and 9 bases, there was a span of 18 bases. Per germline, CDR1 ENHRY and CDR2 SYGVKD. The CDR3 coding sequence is TGTGCCATCAGGGTAGGACAAGGGTCCGGTTCACCCCTCCACTTT. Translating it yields CAIRVGQGSGSPLHF.

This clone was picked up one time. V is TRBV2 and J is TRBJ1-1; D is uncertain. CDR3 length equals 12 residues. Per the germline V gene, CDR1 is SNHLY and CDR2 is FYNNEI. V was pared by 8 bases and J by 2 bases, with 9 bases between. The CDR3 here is CASLPVNTEAFF. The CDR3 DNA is TGTGCCAGCCTCCCCGTCAACACTGAAGCTTTCTTT.

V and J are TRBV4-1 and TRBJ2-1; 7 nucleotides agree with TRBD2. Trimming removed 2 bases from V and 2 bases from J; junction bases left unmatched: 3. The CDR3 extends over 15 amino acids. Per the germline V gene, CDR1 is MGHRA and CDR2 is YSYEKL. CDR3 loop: CASSQSGLAYNEQFF. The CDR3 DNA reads TGCGCCAGCAGCCAAAGCGGACTAGCCTACAATGAGCAGTTCTTC.

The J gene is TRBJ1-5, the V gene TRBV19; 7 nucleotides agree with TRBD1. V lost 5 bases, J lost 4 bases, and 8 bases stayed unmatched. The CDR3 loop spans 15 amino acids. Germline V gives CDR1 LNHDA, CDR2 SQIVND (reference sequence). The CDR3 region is CASSSGTESNQPQHF. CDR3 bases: TGTGCCAGTAGTTCGGGGACAGAGAGTAATCAGCCCCAGCATTTT.

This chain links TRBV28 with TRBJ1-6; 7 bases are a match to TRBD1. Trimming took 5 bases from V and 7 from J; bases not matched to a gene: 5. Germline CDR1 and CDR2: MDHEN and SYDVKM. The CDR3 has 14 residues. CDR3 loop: CASSPQGYNSPLHF. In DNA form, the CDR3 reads TGTGCCAGCAGTCCACAGGGGTACAATTCACCCCTCCACTTT.

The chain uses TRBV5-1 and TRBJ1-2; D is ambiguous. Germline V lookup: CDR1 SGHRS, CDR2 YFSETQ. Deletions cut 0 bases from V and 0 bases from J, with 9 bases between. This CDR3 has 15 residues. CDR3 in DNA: TGCGCCAGCAGCTTGGAGGACGGGGCTAACTATGGCTACACCTTC. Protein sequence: CASSLEDGANYGYTF. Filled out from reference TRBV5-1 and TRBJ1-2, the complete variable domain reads KAGVTQTPRYLIKTRGQQVTLSCSPISGHRSVSWYQQTPGQGLQFLFEYFSETQRNKGNFPGRFSGRQFSNSRSEMNVSTLELGDSALYLCASSLEDGANYGYTFGSGTRLTVV.

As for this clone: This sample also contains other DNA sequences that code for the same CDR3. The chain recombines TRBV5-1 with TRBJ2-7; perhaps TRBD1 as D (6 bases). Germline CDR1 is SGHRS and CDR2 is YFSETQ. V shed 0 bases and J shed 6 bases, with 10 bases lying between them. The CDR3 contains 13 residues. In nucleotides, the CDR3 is TGCGCCAGCAGCTTGGACAGGGTTTCCGAGCAGTACTTC. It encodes CASSLDRVSEQYF.